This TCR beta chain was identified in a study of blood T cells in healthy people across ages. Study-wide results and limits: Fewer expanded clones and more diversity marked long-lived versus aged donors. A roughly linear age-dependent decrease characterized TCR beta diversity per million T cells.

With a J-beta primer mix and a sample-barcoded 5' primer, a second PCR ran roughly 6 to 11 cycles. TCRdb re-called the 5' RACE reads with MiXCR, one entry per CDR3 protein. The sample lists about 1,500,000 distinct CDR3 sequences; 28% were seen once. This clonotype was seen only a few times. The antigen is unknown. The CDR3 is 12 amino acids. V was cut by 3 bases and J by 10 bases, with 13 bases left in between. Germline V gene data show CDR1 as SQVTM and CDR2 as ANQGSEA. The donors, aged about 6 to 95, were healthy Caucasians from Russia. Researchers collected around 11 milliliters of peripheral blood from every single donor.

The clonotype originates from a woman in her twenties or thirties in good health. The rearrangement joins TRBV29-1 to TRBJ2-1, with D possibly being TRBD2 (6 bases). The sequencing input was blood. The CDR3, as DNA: TGCAGCGTTGAGGGGGAGGCTGTCGAGCAGTTCTTC. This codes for CSVEGEAVEQFF.